Below, one T cell receptor (beta chain) is given with its context. One end of the junction varies from germline; a read error may be responsible. Here immunoSEQ multiplex PCR was the method, and the copy in TCRdb shows in-frame clones only, minus some. The sample holds roughly 130,000 clones, about nine tenths seen once. These data come from a study of cytomegalovirus exposure and HLA in healthy donors. The length of the CDR3 is 14 residues. The germline V gene encodes CDR1 MNHGY and CDR2 SVAAGI. Source material: PBMCs. The chain combines TRBV6-9 with TRBJ2-1; tentatively, D is TRBD2 (6 bases). This clonotype was sampled from a man aged 30 to 39 in good health and CMV-seronegative. This chain's CDR3 is CASSYSSPRGAEVF. Written as DNA, the CDR3 is TGTGCCAGCAGTTATTCCTCCCCCCGCGGGGCTGAGGTCTTC.